This TCR beta chain came from a study of blood T cell repertoires in COVID-19. This clone was seen only once. CDR1 and CDR2 from the germline V gene are DFQATT and SNEGSKA (reference sequence). With 3 bases removed from V and 3 bases from J, the gap between germline ends came to 12 bases. The CDR3 spans 14 residues. The repertoire was sequenced with immunoSEQ multiplex PCR; TCRdb's copy has only in-frame clones and lacks some. The profile covers around 380,000 clones, with approximately 89% appearing a single time and approximately 1.2% taken by the ten largest. This chain links TRBV20-1 with TRBJ2-1; D is possibly TRBD2 (6 bases). This receptor was identified in a man aged 30 to 39 who had recovered from COVID-19. Material: PBMCs or T cells enriched from blood (not recorded which). The CDR3 is CSASRRGSYNEQFF. CDR3 bases: TGCAGTGCTAGTCGACGGGGGAGCTACAATGAGCAGTTCTTC.